The 28 T cell receptor beta chains presented below share a single source sample, sequenced in a study of T cell responses to AZD1222 COVID-19 vaccine. Using immunoSEQ multiplex PCR, the repertoire was profiled, and TCRdb retains in-frame clones only, with some absent. The sample has roughly 4,700 clones, about 89% seen once. The material sequenced was peripheral blood, taken 28 days after the second AZD1222 dose. These receptors all stem from an adult who received the AZD1222 COVID-19 vaccine.

This rearrangement joins TRBV30 to TRBJ1-1, with D maybe TRBD1 (5 bases). From germline, CDR1 is GTSNPN and CDR2 SVGIG (reference sequence). V gave up 1 base and J gave up 4 bases, with 13 bases separating them. The CDR3 contains 14 residues. The CDR3 protein is CAWSEGTLVTEAFF. The CDR3 DNA sequence: TGTGCCTGGAGTGAGGGGACCTTGGTCACTGAAGCTTTCTTT.

This clone was recorded a few times. V gene TRBV6-2 or TRBV6-3 combines with J gene TRBJ2-1, with D possibly matching TRBD2 (6 bases). CDR3 size: 14 residues. Germline lookup yields CDR1 MNHEY and CDR2 SVGEGT. V was cut by 4 bases and J by 6 bases, with 13 bases left in between. This CDR3 is CASSLGEESNEQFF. As DNA, the CDR3 is TGTGCCAGCAGTTTGGGGGAGGAGAGCAATGAGCAGTTCTTC.

J is TRBJ1-1 and V is TRBV11-2, with D possibly being TRBD1 (5 bases). The germline V gene has CDR1 SGHAT and CDR2 FQNNGV. This CDR3 spans 13 amino acids. Deletions cut 0 bases from V and 7 bases from J, with 9 bases between. The CDR3 loop reads CASSLDLTVEAFF. CDR3 in DNA: TGTGCCAGCAGCTTAGATCTGACAGTTGAAGCTTTCTTT. Based on the CDR3 plus reference TRBV11-2 and TRBJ1-1, the full variable domain is EAGVAQSPRYKIIEKRQSVAFWCNPISGHATLYWYQQILGQGPKLLIQFQNNGVVDDSQLPKDRFSAERLKGVDSTLKIQPAKLEDSAVYLCASSLDLTVEAFFGQGTRLTVV.

J is TRBJ2-3 and V is TRBV15, with TRBD2 matching over 11 bases. This CDR3 has 16 amino acids. From germline, CDR1 is LNHNV and CDR2 YYDKDF (reference sequence). The V segment lost 3 bases and the J segment 1 base; nucleotides outside the gene matches: 3. This CDR3 reads CATSSLAGGRTDTQYF. CDR3 bases: TGTGCCACCAGCAGTCTAGCGGGGGGACGCACAGATACGCAGTATTTT.

The V gene is TRBV7-9, the J gene TRBJ1-4, with TRBD1 matching 9 bases. The germline gives CDR1 SEHNR, CDR2 FQNEAQ (reference sequence). Losses at the gene ends were 5 bases for V and 6 bases for J; bases not matched to a gene: 7. The CDR3 is 15 residues long. In nucleotides, the CDR3 is TGTGCCAGCAGCGCCCTGGACAGGGGAGATGAAAAACTGTTTTTT. Its protein product is CASSALDRGDEKLFF.

This chain links TRBV9 with TRBJ2-3, with D unresolved. Between the trimmed V and J ends, which lost 4 bases and 2 bases, there was a span of 5 bases. This CDR3 spans 12 amino acids. In germline, CDR1 is SGDLS, CDR2 YYNGEE. The CDR3 DNA sequence: TGTGCCAGCAGCCCCGACACAGATACGCAGTATTTT. It is translated as CASSPDTDTQYF.

This clone occurred once. The V gene is TRBV24-1, the J gene TRBJ2-3; D tentatively fits TRBD1 or TRBD2 (5 bases each). Trimming cost V 4 bases and J 3 bases, with 10 bases left between them. CDR3 length: 14 amino acids. Germline V CDR1 and CDR2: KGHDR, SFDVKD. The CDR3 loop is CATSDLGTTDTQYF. The CDR3 bases are TGTGCCACCAGTGACCTCGGGACGACAGATACGCAGTATTTT.

This sequence joins TRBV14 and TRBJ2-7, with D possibly being TRBD1 (6 bases). The CDR3 covers 15 residues. Germline values: CDR1 SGHDN, CDR2 FVKESK. Trimming stripped 4 bases from V and 6 bases from J, with 19 bases between. The CDR3 is CASSPFTGFLGEQYF. CDR3 sequence (DNA): TGTGCCAGCAGCCCGTTTACAGGGTTTCTTGGCGAGCAGTACTTC.

The V call is TRBV6-5, the J call TRBJ1-2; a weak D match, TRBD1 (5 bases). This CDR3 comprises 15 residues. Germline V gene sequence: CDR1 MNHEY, CDR2 SVGAGI. V dropped 7 bases and J dropped 6 bases, with 21 bases sitting between them. CDR3 protein: CASTRSAGTLNGYTF. Written as DNA, the CDR3 is TGTGCCAGCACCCGGTCGGCAGGGACCTTGAATGGCTACACCTTC.

The chain links TRBV19 to TRBJ2-1, with 7 nucleotides matching TRBD1. J lost 6 bases, V lost 3 bases, and 8 bases had no gene match. The CDR3 totals 15 residues. Germline V gene lookup returns CDR1 LNHDA and CDR2 SQIVND (reference sequence). The CDR3 reads CASSIDRVGVNEQFF. As DNA, the CDR3 is TGTGCCAGTAGTATCGACAGGGTCGGGGTCAATGAGCAGTTCTTC.

The chain links TRBV9 to TRBJ1-1; a possible D gene is TRBD1 (5 bases). CDR3 length: 14 amino acids. Germline V gives CDR1 SGDLS, CDR2 YYNGEE. The V end lost 1 base, the J end lost 3 bases, and 10 bases lay between the germline ends. The CDR3 region is CASSVQATDTEAFF. The CDR3 nucleotides read TGTGCCAGCAGCGTACAGGCGACAGACACTGAAGCTTTCTTT.

The gene calls are TRBV3-1 (or the pseudogene TRBV3-2) and TRBJ1-2; 8 nucleotides line up with TRBD1. Per the germline V gene, CDR1 is LGHDT and CDR2 is YNNKEL (reference sequence). There are 19 residues in the CDR3. After removal of 1 base from V and 1 base from J, the junction contained 14 bases not matched to a gene. The CDR3 sequence: CASSQAFSWTGRDNYGYTF. CDR3 nucleotides: TGTGCCAGCAGCCAAGCGTTTTCCTGGACAGGGAGGGATAACTATGGCTACACCTTC.

The rearrangement joins TRBV3-1 (or the pseudogene TRBV3-2) to TRBJ2-1, with D possibly matching TRBD1 (5 bases). CDR3 size: 15 residues. Per the germline V gene, CDR1 is LGHDT and CDR2 is YNNKEL (reference sequence). Trimming cost V 2 bases and J 9 bases, with 17 bases left between them. CDR3 bases: TGTGCCAGCAGCCAACCTCCCCCGCCCAGGGCTGAGCAGTTCTTC. Protein: CASSQPPPPRAEQFF.

V usage is TRBV19 and J usage is TRBJ2-3, with 8 positions matching TRBD2. CDR3 size: 15 residues. Trimming took 5 bases from V and 3 from J; bases not matched to a gene: 7. Germline assignment: CDR1 LNHDA and CDR2 SQIVND (reference sequence). The CDR3 sequence is CASSPGLGGTDTQYF. The CDR3 DNA reads TGTGCCAGTAGTCCGGGACTAGGCGGGACAGATACGCAGTATTTT.

V usage is TRBV5-8 and J usage is TRBJ1-5, with 9 positions matching TRBD1. The CDR3 loop spans 17 amino acids. Trimming took 4 bases from V and 0 from J; bases not matched to a gene: 8. Germline V gene lookup returns CDR1 SGHTS and CDR2 YDEGEE. The CDR3 DNA reads TGTGCCAGCAGCACGGACAGGGGTGGGGATAGCAATCAGCCCCAGCATTTT. This translates into CASSTDRGGDSNQPQHF.

V usage is TRBV19 and J usage is TRBJ2-2, with 7 bases lining up with TRBD1. The CDR3 is 17 residues long. J gave up 5 bases and V 4 bases, and 13 bases lay outside the gene matches. CDR1 and CDR2 (germline): LNHDA, SQIVND (reference sequence). CDR3 loop: CASSTPDRVVRTGELFF. Written as DNA, the CDR3 is TGTGCCAGTAGTACCCCTGACAGGGTGGTTAGGACCGGGGAGCTGTTTTTT. Complete variable domain (other parts from reference TRBV19 and TRBJ2-2): DGGITQSPKYLFRKEGQNVTLSCEQNLNHDAMYWYRQDPGQGLRLIYYSQIVNDFQKGDIAEGYSVSREKKESFPLTVTSAQKNPTAFYLCASSTPDRVVRTGELFFGEGSRLTVL.

The chain couples TRBV7-8 to TRBJ2-7; D possibly matches TRBD1 or TRBD2 (5 bases each). The CDR3 is 18 residues long. V dropped 5 bases and J dropped 1 base, with 24 bases sitting between them. Germline CDR1 and CDR2: SGHVS and FQNEAQ. For the CDR3, the DNA is TGTGCCAGCAGCCGAGGGGCATCGGGGAGCCAAGTTTCCTACGAGCAGTACTTC. Residues: CASSRGASGSQVSYEQYF.

Comments on this clone: At one of its ends the junction is not consistent with the germline gene, which may arise from a read error. In DNA form, the CDR3 reads TGTGCCTGGAGGTCCGCCGTGAATGGAAAACTGTTTTTT. Residues: CAWRSAVNGKLFF. The chain combines TRBV30 with TRBJ1-4, with unresolved D. Germline V gene lookup returns CDR1 GTSNPN and CDR2 SVGIG (reference sequence). This CDR3 has 13 residues.

The V and J genes are TRBV5-8 and TRBJ2-3; 7 bases map to TRBD1. Looked up from germline, CDR1 is SGHTS and CDR2 is YDEGEE. V lost 4 bases and J lost 5; bases outside the gene matches: 7. The CDR3 runs to 14 residues. CDR3 loop: CASSHGQAGDTQYF. DNA of the CDR3: TGTGCCAGCAGCCACGGACAGGCCGGAGATACGCAGTATTTT.

The chain joins TRBV6-1 to TRBJ2-7; no reliable D call. Germline lookup yields CDR1 MNHNS and CDR2 SASEGT. V lost 0 bases and J 3 bases, leaving 12 bases between the germline ends. This CDR3 is built from 15 residues. CDR3 region: CASSEARNTNYEQYF. The CDR3, as DNA: TGTGCCAGCAGTGAAGCCCGGAACACGAACTACGAGCAGTACTTC.

The chain employs TRBV27 and TRBJ2-7; 7 bases map to TRBD1. This CDR3 is 16 amino acids long. Germline trimming cut 2 bases from V and 3 bases from J; bases unmatched to any gene: 10. The germline gives CDR1 MNHEY, CDR2 SMNVEV (reference sequence). Here the CDR3 DNA reads TGTGCCAGCAGTTTAAAGTCACAGGGGTCAATCTACGAGCAGTACTTC. Residues: CASSLKSQGSIYEQYF.

The genes are TRBV29-1 and TRBJ2-7, with D tentatively TRBD2 (5 bases). Germline CDR1 is SQVTM and CDR2 is ANQGSEA. The CDR3 consists of 14 residues. V lost 1 base to trimming and J lost 4 bases, with 14 bases between them. CDR3 sequence (DNA): TGCAGCGTTGAAGGTTGGGGAGCCGGGTACGAGCAGTACTTC. This codes for CSVEGWGAGYEQYF.

The chain carries TRBV7-2 and TRBJ1-1; D not certain. Germline loops: CDR1 SGHTA, CDR2 FQGNSA. V was trimmed by 0 bases and J by 5 bases, leaving 16 bases between them. CDR3 length equals 16 residues. CDR3 nucleotide sequence: TGTGCCAGCAGCTTAGCGGGCACTTCGGGCGGGACTGAAGCTTTCTTT. As protein: CASSLAGTSGGTEAFF.

The gene calls are TRBV9 and TRBJ2-2; 8 positions match TRBD2. Germline V gene data show CDR1 as SGDLS and CDR2 as YYNGEE. The CDR3 loop spans 17 amino acids. J was trimmed by 3 bases and V by 1 base; bases with no gene match: 8. The CDR3 loop is CASSVSREGVYTGELFF. Written as DNA, the CDR3 is TGTGCCAGCAGCGTAAGTCGGGAGGGCGTGTACACCGGGGAGCTGTTTTTT.

The chain links TRBV29-1 to TRBJ2-3; possible D gene TRBD2, 6 bases. The CDR3 extends over 11 amino acids. The germline V gene encodes CDR1 SQVTM and CDR2 ANQGSEA. Trimming took 7 bases from V and 10 from J, leaving 15 bases between them. The CDR3, as DNA: TGCAGCGCTACCCGGGACTCGGCGCAGTATTTT. The encoded protein is CSATRDSAQYF.

This rearrangement joins TRBV9 to TRBJ1-2; TRBD1 is a possible D gene (6 bases). The CDR3 is made up of 15 amino acids. Germline lookup yields CDR1 SGDLS and CDR2 YYNGEE. Trimming took 0 bases from V and 6 from J, leaving 15 bases between them. Here the CDR3 reads CASSVGSGVINGYTF. CDR3 coding DNA: TGTGCCAGCAGCGTAGGTTCAGGGGTCATAAATGGCTACACCTTC.

This chain uses TRBV11-2 with TRBJ2-3; 8 bases map to TRBD2. The V segment lost 4 bases and the J segment 3 bases; nucleotides outside the gene matches: 9. The CDR3 loop spans 16 amino acids. Germline loops: CDR1 SGHAT, CDR2 FQNNGV. The CDR3 DNA is TGTGCCAGCAGCTCCGGAGCGGGAGTAGAAACAGATACGCAGTATTTT. As protein: CASSSGAGVETDTQYF.

The V call is TRBV28, the J call TRBJ1-5; D remains unclear. Deletions cut 5 bases from V and 4 bases from J, with 12 bases between. Per the germline V gene, CDR1 is MDHEN and CDR2 is SYDVKM. This CDR3 has 14 amino acids. DNA of the CDR3: TGTGCCAGCAGTCCAAGACGGGGAAATCAGCCCCAGCATTTT. Translation: CASSPRRGNQPQHF. Drawing the rest from reference TRBV28 and TRBJ1-5, the complete variable domain is DVKVTQSSRYLVKRTGEKVFLECVQDMDHENMFWYRQDPGLGLRLIYFSYDVKMKEKGDIPEGYSVSREKKERFSLILESASTNQTSMYLCASSPRRGNQPQHFGDGTRLSIL.